The rows below give T cell receptor beta chains drawn from one sample of a study of Tregs in tolerant kidney transplant recipients. Measured with immunoSEQ multiplex PCR; TCRdb has only the in-frame clones, and not every one. The sample includes some 110,000 clones, about 90% of them seen just once. The material sequenced was CD4+ T cells from blood. Receptor source: a human donor in good health. Both conserved end residues are part of each CDR3. Fields, in order: V gene, CDR3 length, J gene, D gene, clone size, CDR3 DNA, CDR3 protein. D genes are given only for firm matches. Clone sizes are given selectively: once, few, many, or a class where the clone is expanded.

>TRBV2|16|TRBJ2-5|TRBD2|NA
TGTGCCAGCAGCCTCGGGACTAGCGGGGGTCAAGAGACCCAGTACTTC
CASSLGTSGGQETQYF
>TRBV30|15|TRBJ1-2|NA|NA
TGTGCCGGATCTCTAGGGCAGGGGACTAACTATGGCTACACCTTC
CAGSLGQGTNYGYTF
>TRBV5-6|18|TRBJ2-3|TRBD2|NA
TGTGCCAGCAGCTTGATTCGGTGGACTAGCGGTAGCACAGATACGCAGTATTTT
CASSLIRWTSGSTDTQYF
>TRBV5-1|13|TRBJ2-7|NA|once
TGCGCCAGCAGCTTGGCGGCCAAATACGAGCAGTACTTC
CASSLAAKYEQYF
>TRBV6-1|12|TRBJ2-7|NA|NA
TGTCTGTCCAGCGGGCCCTCCTACGAGCAGTACTTC
CLSSGPSYEQYF
>TRBV29-1|14|TRBJ2-4|TRBD1|NA
TGCAGCGTGGTAGGGACAGGGAGAGGGGGCATTCAGTACTTC
CSVVGTGRGGIQYF
>TRBV18|18|TRBJ2-5|TRBD2|NA
TGTGCCAGCTCACCACCGGTAGGGACTAGCGGACTCCAAGAGACCCAGTACTTC
CASSPPVGTSGLQETQYF
>TRBV30|12|TRBJ1-2|NA|NA
TGTGCCTGGACCGACACGAACTATGGCTACACCTTC
CAWTDTNYGYTF
>TRBV25-1|15|TRBJ2-1|NA|NA
TGTGCCAGCAGTGACCGGGACAACTACTACAATGAGCAGTTCTTC
CASSDRDNYYNEQFF
>TRBV6-5|14|TRBJ1-2|NA|NA
TGTGCCAGCAGTCAAAACAGGGTAGTATATGGCTACACCTTC
CASSQNRVVYGYTF
>TRBV21-1|16|TRBJ2-7|NA|NA
TGTGCCAGCAGCCTAAAACCGGGCAGGGCCATCCACGAGCAGTACTTC
CASSLKPGRAIHEQYF
>TRBV12-5|17|TRBJ1-2|TRBD1|NA
TGTGCTAGTGGTTTGGAGAACCCCCGGACAGGAACCTATGGCTACACCTTC
CASGLENPRTGTYGYTF
>TRBV27|13|TRBJ2-5|TRBD2|NA
TGTGCCAGCCAACTAGCGGGGGGCGAGACCCAGTACTTC
CASQLAGGETQYF
>TRBV19|14|TRBJ1-1|NA|NA
TGTGCCAGTAGTATACACAAGGGAGACACTGAAGCTTTCTTT
CASSIHKGDTEAFF
>TRBV9|16|TRBJ2-2|NA|NA
TGTGCCAGCAGCCTGAGGCCAGGGGACTTGACCGGGGAGCTGTTTTTT
CASSLRPGDLTGELFF
>TRBV2|13|TRBJ1-6|TRBD1|NA
TGTGCTAGTTTTGAAGGGGGCTGGTCACCCCTCCACTTT
CASFEGGWSPLHF
>TRBV9|15|TRBJ2-3|TRBD2|NA
TGTGCCAGCAGCCCCAGACTAGCGGGGACAGATACGCAGTATTTT
CASSPRLAGTDTQYF
>TRBV6-5|15|TRBJ2-2|NA|few
TGTGCCAGCAGTTACTCGATGGGCCTTACCGGGGAGCTGTTTTTT
CASSYSMGLTGELFF
>TRBV11-2|14|TRBJ2-7|NA|NA
TGTGCCAGCAGCTTAACGGGATTATCGGGCGAGCAGTACTTC
CASSLTGLSGEQYF
>TRBV6-1|14|TRBJ1-3|NA|NA
TGTGCCAGCAGTGAAGGGTTCGGGGGAAACACCATATATTTT
CASSEGFGGNTIYF
>TRBV27|14|TRBJ2-3|TRBD1|NA
TGTGCCAGCAGTTTTCACAGGGGCCGGGATACGCAGTATTTT
CASSFHRGRDTQYF
>TRBV27|15|TRBJ2-7|NA|NA
TGTGCCAGCAGTTTCTACCCTCCGTCCTCCTACGAGCAGTACTTC
CASSFYPPSSYEQYF
>TRBV18|16|TRBJ2-7|TRBD1|NA
TGTGCCAGCTCGCCTCTCCTGACAGGGAGCTCCTACGAGCAGTACTTC
CASSPLLTGSSYEQYF
>TRBV25-1|16|TRBJ1-1|TRBD1|NA
TGTGCCAGCAGTCAGAGATTCGGGACAGGGGGGACTGAAGCTTTCTTT
CASSQRFGTGGTEAFF
>TRBV30|14|TRBJ2-1|TRBD1|NA
TGTGCCTGGGAGGGTCACAGGGGGCGATATGAGCAGTTCTTC
CAWEGHRGRYEQFF
>TRBV4-1|15|TRBJ1-2|NA|NA
TGCGCCAGCAGCCAAGAAGTGGCCCGGGCGGGTGGCTACACCTTC
CASSQEVARAGGYTF
>TRBV5-1|17|TRBJ2-1|NA|NA
TGCGCCAGCAGCTTGGAGGGGGGGCGATTCGTCTACAATGAGCAGTTCTTC
CASSLEGGRFVYNEQFF
>TRBV18|14|TRBJ2-7|TRBD1|NA
TGTGCCAGCTCTGACCGGGACAGGTTGTACGAGCAGTACTTC
CASSDRDRLYEQYF
>TRBV7-8|16|TRBJ2-7|NA|few
TGTGCCAGCAGCTTAGGTCCCATAACCGGCGGCCAAGAGCAGTACTTC
CASSLGPITGGQEQYF
>TRBV9|13|TRBJ1-2|NA|NA
TGTGCCAGCAGCCCCTCCGCGGGCTATGGCTACACCTTC
CASSPSAGYGYTF
>TRBV18|15|TRBJ2-1|NA|NA
TGTGCCAGCTCACCTACCGGGACTGGAAAGGGGGAGCAGTTCTTC
CASSPTGTGKGEQFF
>TRBV15|15|TRBJ2-5|NA|NA
TGTGCCACCAGCAGGGGAGGGGGGGGAGTAGAGACCCAGTACTTC
CATSRGGGGVETQYF
>TRBV19|14|TRBJ1-1|TRBD1|NA
TGTGCCAGTAGTATAGTCCCGGGACAGGGGGCAGCTTTCTTT
CASSIVPGQGAAFF
>TRBV6-5|15|TRBJ1-2|NA|NA
TGTGCCAGCAGTTACTCAGGGACCGGGAACTATGGCTACACCTTC
CASSYSGTGNYGYTF
>TRBV7-9|15|TRBJ2-6|NA|NA
TGTGCCAGCAGCTTAGTACACTCTGGGGCCAACGTCCTGACTTTC
CASSLVHSGANVLTF
>TRBV9|14|TRBJ1-2|NA|NA
TGTGCCAGCAGCGTACAGGGAACCAACTATGGCTACACCTTC
CASSVQGTNYGYTF
>TRBV11-2|14|TRBJ1-2|NA|NA
TGTGCCAGCAGCTTGGGGGGGAACCGCTATGGCTACACCTTC
CASSLGGNRYGYTF
>TRBV18|17|TRBJ2-5|TRBD2|NA
TGTGCCAGCTCGACGGGACTAGCGGGAGGCCTCCAAGAGACCCAGTACTTC
CASSTGLAGGLQETQYF
>TRBV11-1|14|TRBJ2-1|TRBD2|NA
TGTGCCAGCAGTCGACTAGCGGGAGTTAATGAGCAGTTCTTC
CASSRLAGVNEQFF
>TRBV7-9|16|TRBJ1-2|NA|NA
TGTGCCAGCAGCTTTCCCTCCACCGCAGGGCTAGGAGGCTACACCTTC
CASSFPSTAGLGGYTF
>TRBV7-6|13|TRBJ2-5|TRBD2|NA
TGTGCCAGCAGCTCCGCGGGGGTAGAGACCCAGTACTTC
CASSSAGVETQYF
>TRBV7-9|12|TRBJ1-4|NA|NA
TGTGCCAGCAGCTTACAAGGAGAAAAACTGTTTTTT
CASSLQGEKLFF
>TRBV30|16|TRBJ2-2|TRBD1|NA
TGTGCCTGGGACGAAACCCTGACAGGGGTGTCCGGGGAGCTGTTTTTT
CAWDETLTGVSGELFF